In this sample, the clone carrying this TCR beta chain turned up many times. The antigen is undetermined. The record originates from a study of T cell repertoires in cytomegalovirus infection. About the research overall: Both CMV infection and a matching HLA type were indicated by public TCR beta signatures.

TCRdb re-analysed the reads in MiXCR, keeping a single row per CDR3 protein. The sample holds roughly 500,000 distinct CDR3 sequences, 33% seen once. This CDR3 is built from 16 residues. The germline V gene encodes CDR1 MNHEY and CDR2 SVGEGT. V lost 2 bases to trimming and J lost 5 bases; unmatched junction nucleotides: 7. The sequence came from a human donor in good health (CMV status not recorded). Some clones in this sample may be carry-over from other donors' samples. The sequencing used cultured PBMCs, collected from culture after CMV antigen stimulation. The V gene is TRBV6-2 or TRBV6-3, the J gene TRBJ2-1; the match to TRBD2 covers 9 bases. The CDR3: CASSYGASGVNNEQFF. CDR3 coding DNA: TGTGCCAGCAGTTACGGGGCTAGCGGGGTCAACAATGAGCAGTTCTTC.